The sequence of this T cell receptor beta chain was determined in a study of tumor-infiltrating lymphocytes in primary liver carcinoma (TCRdb year 2017). General notes on the study: Of the five patients (three men and two women, aged 30 to 69 years), four had hepatocellular carcinoma and one had combined HCC and intrahepatic cholangiocarcinoma. Tumors of the five patients were stage T1-T3 N0M0 with maximum diameters of roughly 4 to 10 cm. Roughly 3.65 to 7.13 million productive TCRbeta reads were obtained per sample, and no significant difference in read depth was found between tissue types. TCRbeta repertoire sequencing, expression microarrays and whole-exome sequencing were combined in the study across five regions of each liver tumor, with adjacent normal tissue and blood also included. A total of approximately 35 specimens from 5 patients, comprising approximately 25 tumor regions, 5 adjacent noncancerous liver tissues and 5 peripheral blood samples, were covered by TCRbeta repertoire sequencing. Agilent mRNA microarray profiling was performed on the roughly 27 tumor region samples to relate TCRbeta repertoire diversity to the local molecular phenotype. Technical replicate repertoires showed high reproducibility, with mean shared-clone rates around 0.9 and correlation coefficients above 0.95.

Concerning this clonotype: Its recognized antigen is unknown. Base-call qualities are not available, and no considerably larger clone is one nucleotide away.

A constant-region primer and ProtoScript II reverse transcriptase were used to reverse-transcribe TCRbeta-specific cDNA from 500 ng total RNA. The TCRbeta libraries were prepared through three rounds of nested multiplex PCR following a slightly modified ARM-PCR procedure. The first two PCR rounds used multiplex TRBV1-TRBV30 forward primers with a Cbeta reverse primer, each for 10 to 11 cycles. Sample barcodes and Illumina adapters were attached in a final 25-cycle PCR using Deep VentR polymerase. Before sequencing, amplicons of 200-500 bp were purified from gel using a QIAquick gel extraction kit. An Illumina HiSeq 2500 was used to sequence the TCRbeta amplicons, generating 250-bp paired-end reads. For the original study's pipeline: To recover full CDR3 sequences, reads were quality-trimmed using Trimmomatic v0.33 and paired reads were then merged using FLASH v1.2.11. V, D and J germline segments were assigned to the rearranged TCRbeta sequences by MiGEC v1.2.1b. VDJtools v1.0.0 computed clonotype statistics and Shannon-Wiener diversity indices. Except for diversity analysis, only each sample's 250 most abundant clonotypes were used in subsequent analyses to reduce sampling bias. The public reads were run again by TCRdb, first through fastp at Q25 and then through MiXCR, and only productive beta chains were kept. Each record represents a unique CDR3 protein, reported with the most common genes and DNA among its rows. It is TCRdb's table, rather than the study itself, that gives the V and J calls and clone size. This sample has 25,000 to 35,000 distinct CDR3 sequences in its table, and roughly four fifths of those were observed once. The top ten clones comprise roughly 38% of the sample.

What the authors observed across the whole study: Pairs of tumor regions showed greater repertoire overlap (mean about 35%) than tumor-adjacent pairs (about 17%) or tumor-blood pairs (approximately 15%), which is consistent with antigen-driven expansion. Only the TCR beta chain was sequenced, which likely underestimates true repertoire diversity because unpaired alpha chains were not captured. Only roughly 7-24% of top clones appeared in all five regions of a tumor, which suggests that tumor-infiltrating T cells are spatially heterogeneous. With just a handful of patients in the study, the authors point out that the findings should be validated in a larger study. The top 250 clones made up a significantly larger repertoire fraction in tumors than in blood (p = 0.039). Bulk unsorted samples precluded comparing CD4+ and CD8+ T cell repertoires.

Without any cell sorting, total RNA and DNA were extracted together from 20-30 mg of bulk tissue using the AllPrep DNA/RNA mini kit. Surgical resection was performed in China between 2015 and 2016 on about 5 patients with histopathologically diagnosed primary liver carcinoma. At the time of sampling, the patients had chronic HBV infection and had not received any treatment. Five spatially separated regions were sampled per tumor: superior, inferior, left-lateral and right-lateral poles, plus the tumor centre. Histological examination found more than 80% viable tumor cells in every tumor sample. Pieces of fresh tumor and adjacent tissue were cut in half, with one half kept in RNAlater at -80 degrees C and the other half sent for histology. Via the germline V gene (reference sequence), CDR1 is WNHNN and CDR2 SYGVQD. The CDR3 spans 14 residues, from the cysteine through the phenylalanine. The CDR3 DNA has 42 bases and is translated from base 1. Trimming removed 7 bases from V and 10 bases from J, leaving 20 bases between the germline ends.

The sequenced sample consisted of liver tumor tissue from sampling region 5. The cell subset or site label, as the study defines it: tumor region T5, tumor centre. The rearranged segments are TRBV10-1 and TRBJ2-1; TRBD2 is a possible D gene, resting on 5 matching bases. The clonotype comes from a man aged 35-49 years with primary liver carcinoma and hepatitis B virus infection. Here the CDR3 is given as CASTFGSESHEQFF. The DNA sequence is as follows: TGCGCCAGCACATTCGGTAGCGAGAGTCACGAGCAGTTCTTC.